The sequence of this TCR beta chain was determined in a study of cytomegalovirus exposure and HLA in healthy donors. The overall study: Clustering assigned 70% to 90% of the approximately 400 genotyped donors to the Caucasian-associated ancestry cluster.

Use of 60 Vbeta and 13 Jbeta primers characterized the PCR. The method was immunoSEQ multiplex PCR; TCRdb's version includes in-frame clones alone and lacks a portion of them. The sample includes around 130,000 clones. Findings and caveats of the study: Sequencing depth across donors, presence/absence analyses assumed, was roughly uniform.

Points on this clone: As yet, its antigen is unknown.

CDR1 and CDR2 (germline): GTSNPN, SVGIG (reference sequence). This CDR3 contains 12 residues. The clonotype originates from a woman aged 55-69 years in good health and CMV-seronegative. The chain employs TRBV30 and TRBJ1-1; D is possibly TRBD1 (5 bases). Input material: PBMCs. In nucleotides, the CDR3 is TGTGCTCGGGGGAGTTTGAACACTGAAGCTTTCTTT. Residues: CARGSLNTEAFF.